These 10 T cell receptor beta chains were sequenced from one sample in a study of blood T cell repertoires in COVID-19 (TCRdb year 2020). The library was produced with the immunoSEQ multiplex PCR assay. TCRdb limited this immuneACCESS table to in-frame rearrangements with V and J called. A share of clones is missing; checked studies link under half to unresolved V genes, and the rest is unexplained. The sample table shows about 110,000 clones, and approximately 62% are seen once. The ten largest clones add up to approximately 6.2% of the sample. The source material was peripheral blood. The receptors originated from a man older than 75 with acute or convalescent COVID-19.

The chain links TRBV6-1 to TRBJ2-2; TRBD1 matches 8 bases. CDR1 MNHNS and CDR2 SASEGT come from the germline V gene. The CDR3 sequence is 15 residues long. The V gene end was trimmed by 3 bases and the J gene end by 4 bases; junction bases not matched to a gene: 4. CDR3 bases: TGTGCCAGCAGTGAGGGACAGGCGGGCACCGGGGAGCTGTTTTTT. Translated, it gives CASSEGQAGTGELFF.

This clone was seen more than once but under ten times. In DNA form, the CDR3 reads TGTGCCAGCATCTCCCAGCGGGAGGAGGGGGAGCAGTTCTTC. Translating gives CASISQREEGEQFF. The chain carries TRBV6-6 and TRBJ2-1; 9 positions agree with TRBD2. With V trimmed by 7 bases and J by 10 bases, 11 bases remained unmatched. The CDR3 length is 14 residues. CDR1 MNHNY and CDR2 SVGAGI come from the germline V gene (reference sequence).

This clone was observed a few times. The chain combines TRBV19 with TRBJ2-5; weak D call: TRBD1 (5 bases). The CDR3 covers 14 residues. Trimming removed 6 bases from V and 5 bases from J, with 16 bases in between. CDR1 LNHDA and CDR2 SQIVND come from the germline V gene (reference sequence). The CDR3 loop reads CASSRTNLAETQYF. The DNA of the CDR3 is TGTGCCAGTAGCCGGACAAATTTAGCCGAGACCCAGTACTTC.

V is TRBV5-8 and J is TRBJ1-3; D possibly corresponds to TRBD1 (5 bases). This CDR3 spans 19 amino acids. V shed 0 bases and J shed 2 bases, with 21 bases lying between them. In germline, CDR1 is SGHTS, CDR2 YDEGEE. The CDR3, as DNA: TGTGCCAGCAGCTTGGGTTCCGCCAGGGCCCTTTTCGCTGGAAACACCATATATTTT. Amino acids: CASSLGSARALFAGNTIYF.

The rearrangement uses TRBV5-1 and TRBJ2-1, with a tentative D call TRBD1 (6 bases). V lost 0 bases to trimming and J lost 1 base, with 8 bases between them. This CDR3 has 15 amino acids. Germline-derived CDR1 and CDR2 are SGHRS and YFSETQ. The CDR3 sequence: CASSLGQESYNEQFF. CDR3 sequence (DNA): TGCGCCAGCAGCTTGGGACAGGAGTCCTACAATGAGCAGTTCTTC.

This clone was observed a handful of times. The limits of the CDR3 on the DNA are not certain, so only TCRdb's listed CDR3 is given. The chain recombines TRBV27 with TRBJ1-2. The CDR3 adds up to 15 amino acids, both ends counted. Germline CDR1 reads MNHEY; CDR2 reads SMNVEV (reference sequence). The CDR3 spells CASSSSSGLNYGYTF.

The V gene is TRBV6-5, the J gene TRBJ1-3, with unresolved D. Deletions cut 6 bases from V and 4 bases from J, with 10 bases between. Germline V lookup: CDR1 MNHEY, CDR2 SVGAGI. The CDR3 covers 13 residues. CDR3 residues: CASSPPGGNTIYF. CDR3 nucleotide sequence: TGTGCCAGCAGCCCCCCTGGCGGAAACACCATATATTTT.

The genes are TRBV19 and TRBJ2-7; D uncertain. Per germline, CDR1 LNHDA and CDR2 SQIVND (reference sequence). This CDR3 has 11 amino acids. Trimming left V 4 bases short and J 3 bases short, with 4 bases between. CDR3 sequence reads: CASSTNYEQYF. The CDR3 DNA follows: TGTGCCAGTAGTACCAACTACGAGCAGTACTTC.

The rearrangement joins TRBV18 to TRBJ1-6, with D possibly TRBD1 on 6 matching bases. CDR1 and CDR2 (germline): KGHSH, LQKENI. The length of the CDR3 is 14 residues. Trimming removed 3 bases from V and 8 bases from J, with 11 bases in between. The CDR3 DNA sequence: TGTGCCAGCTCACCTACAGGGATGGATTCACCCCTCCACTTT. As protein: CASSPTGMDSPLHF.

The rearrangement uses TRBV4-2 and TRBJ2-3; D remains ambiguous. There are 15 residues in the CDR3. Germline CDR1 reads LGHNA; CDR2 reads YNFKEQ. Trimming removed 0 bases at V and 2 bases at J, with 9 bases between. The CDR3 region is CASSQDLRTTDTQYF. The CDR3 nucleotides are TGTGCCAGCAGCCAAGACCTTAGAACCACAGATACGCAGTATTTT.